This paragraph covers one TCR beta chain sequence. With about 15 and 9 cycles respectively, two nested PCRs were carried out on TCRalpha and TCRbeta cDNA. From its re-call of the 5' RACE reads, TCRdb lists each CDR3 protein once, without DNA. Here the sample table reports about 350,000 distinct CDR3 sequences. The data were obtained in a study of monozygotic twins with inflammatory bowel disease. Sequenced input: blood. The clonotype was recovered from a human donor with ulcerative colitis or Crohn's disease, or a healthy co-twin of an affected twin (not recorded which).

CDR3 sequence reads: CASRPGVGPGEHTQYF. This sequence joins TRBV11-2 and TRBJ2-3; absent DNA, TCRdb's TRBD1 call cannot be checked. The CDR3 totals 16 residues. The germline CDR1 and CDR2 sequences are SGHAT and FQNNGV.